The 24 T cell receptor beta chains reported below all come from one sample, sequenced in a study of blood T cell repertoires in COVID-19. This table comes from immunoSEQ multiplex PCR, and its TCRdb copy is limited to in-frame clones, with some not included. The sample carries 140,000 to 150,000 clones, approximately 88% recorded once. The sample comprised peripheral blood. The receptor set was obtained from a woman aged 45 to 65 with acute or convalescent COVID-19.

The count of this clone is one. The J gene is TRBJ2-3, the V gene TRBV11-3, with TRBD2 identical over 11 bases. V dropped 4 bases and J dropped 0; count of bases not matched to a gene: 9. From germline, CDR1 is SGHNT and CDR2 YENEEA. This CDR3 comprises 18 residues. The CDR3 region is CASSSTSGGRTSTDTQYF. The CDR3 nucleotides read TGTGCCAGCAGCTCCACTAGCGGGGGAAGAACTAGCACAGATACGCAGTATTTT.

In nucleotides, the CDR3 is TGTGCCAGCAGCGTCCGGTGGACAGGGGGACAGCCCCAGCATTTT. Translation: CASSVRWTGGQPQHF. The genes are TRBV7-6 and TRBJ1-5, with 10 bases lining up with TRBD1. The CDR3 has 15 amino acids. The trim removed 5 bases at V and 7 bases at J, leaving 8 bases unmatched. Germline assignment: CDR1 SGHVS and CDR2 FNYEAQ. The full variable domain, in which reference TRBV7-6 and TRBJ1-5 provide the parts outside the CDR3, is GAGVSQSPRYKVTKRGQDVALRCDPISGHVSLYWYRQALGQGPEFLTYFNYEAQQDKSGLPNDRFSAERPEGSISTLTIQRTEQRDSAMYRCASSVRWTGGQPQHFGDGTRLSIL.

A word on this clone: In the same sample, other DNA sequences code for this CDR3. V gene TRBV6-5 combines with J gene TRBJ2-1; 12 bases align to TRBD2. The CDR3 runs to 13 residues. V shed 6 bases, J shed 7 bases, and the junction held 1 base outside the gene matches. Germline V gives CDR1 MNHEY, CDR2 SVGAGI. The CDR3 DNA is TGTGCCAGCAGACTAGCGGGAGGAAATGAGCAGTTCTTC. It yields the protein CASRLAGGNEQFF.

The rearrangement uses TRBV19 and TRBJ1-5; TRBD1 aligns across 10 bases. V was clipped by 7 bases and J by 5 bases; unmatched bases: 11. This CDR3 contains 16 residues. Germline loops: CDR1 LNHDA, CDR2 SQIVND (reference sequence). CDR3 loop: CASKGWGQGLDQPQHF. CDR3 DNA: TGTGCCAGTAAGGGGTGGGGACAGGGGTTAGATCAGCCCCAGCATTTT.

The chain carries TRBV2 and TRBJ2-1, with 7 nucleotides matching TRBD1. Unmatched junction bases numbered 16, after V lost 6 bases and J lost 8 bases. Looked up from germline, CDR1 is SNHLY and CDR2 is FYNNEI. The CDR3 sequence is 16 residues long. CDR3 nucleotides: TGTGCCAGCAGAGGAACAGGGGCGTCCGAGCACCATGAGCAGTTCTTC. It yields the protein CASRGTGASEHHEQFF.

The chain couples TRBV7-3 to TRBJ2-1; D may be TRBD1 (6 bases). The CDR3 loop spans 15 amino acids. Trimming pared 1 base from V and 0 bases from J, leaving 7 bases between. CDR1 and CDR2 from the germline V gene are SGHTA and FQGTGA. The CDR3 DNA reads TGTGCCAGCAGCTTAATACAGGGCTCCTACAATGAGCAGTTCTTC. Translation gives CASSLIQGSYNEQFF.

In DNA form, the CDR3 reads TGTGCCAGCTCACCACTAATGACAGGGGATAACTATGGCTACACCTTC. As protein: CASSPLMTGDNYGYTF. The V gene is TRBV18, the J gene TRBJ1-2; TRBD1 aligns across 8 bases. J gave up 1 base and V 1 base, and 5 bases lay outside the gene matches. Germline V CDR1 and CDR2: KGHSH, LQKENI. CDR3 length: 16 amino acids.

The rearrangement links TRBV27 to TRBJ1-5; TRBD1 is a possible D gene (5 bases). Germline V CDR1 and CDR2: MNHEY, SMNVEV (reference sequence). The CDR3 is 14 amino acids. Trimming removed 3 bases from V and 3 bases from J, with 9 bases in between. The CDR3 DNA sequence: TGTGCCAGCAGTTTCGACAGAAACAATCAGCCCCAGCATTTT. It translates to CASSFDRNNQPQHF.

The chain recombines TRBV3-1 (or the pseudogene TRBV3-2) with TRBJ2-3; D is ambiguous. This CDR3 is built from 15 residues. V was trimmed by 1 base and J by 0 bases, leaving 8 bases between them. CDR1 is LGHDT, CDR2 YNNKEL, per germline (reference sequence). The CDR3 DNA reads TGTGCCAGCAGCCAAGGAGGAGTGAGCACAGATACGCAGTATTTT. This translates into CASSQGGVSTDTQYF.

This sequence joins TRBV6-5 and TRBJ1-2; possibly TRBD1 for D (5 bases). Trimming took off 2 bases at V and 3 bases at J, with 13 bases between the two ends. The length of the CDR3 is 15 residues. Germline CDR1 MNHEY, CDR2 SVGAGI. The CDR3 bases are TGTGCCAGCAGTTACCCGGGCGGGGCGGACTATGGCTACACCTTC. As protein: CASSYPGGADYGYTF.

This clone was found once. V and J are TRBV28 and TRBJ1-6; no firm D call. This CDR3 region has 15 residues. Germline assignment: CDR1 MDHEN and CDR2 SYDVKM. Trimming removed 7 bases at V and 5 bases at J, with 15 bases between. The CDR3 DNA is TGTGCCAGCACCCCTCGGGGATTCGATAATTCACCCCTCCACTTT. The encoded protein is CASTPRGFDNSPLHF.

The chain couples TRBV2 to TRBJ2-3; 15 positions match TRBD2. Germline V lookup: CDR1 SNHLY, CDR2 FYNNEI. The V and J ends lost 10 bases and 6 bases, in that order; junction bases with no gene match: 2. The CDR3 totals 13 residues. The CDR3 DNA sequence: TGTGCCACCGGGACTAGCGGGAGGGATACGCAGTATTTT. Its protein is CATGTSGRDTQYF.

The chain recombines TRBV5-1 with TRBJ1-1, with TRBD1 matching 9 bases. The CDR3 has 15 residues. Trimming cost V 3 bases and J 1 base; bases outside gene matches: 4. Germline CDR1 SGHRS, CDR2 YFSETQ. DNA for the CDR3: TGCGCCAGCAGCTCGACAGGGGGAGCGAACACTGAAGCTTTCTTT. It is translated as CASSSTGGANTEAFF.

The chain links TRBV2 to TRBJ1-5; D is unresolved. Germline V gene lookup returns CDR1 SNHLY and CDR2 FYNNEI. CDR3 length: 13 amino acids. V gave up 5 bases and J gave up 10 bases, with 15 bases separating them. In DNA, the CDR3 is TGTGCCAGCAGTCAGGAGGACCTTAATCCCCAGCATTTT. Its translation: CASSQEDLNPQHF.

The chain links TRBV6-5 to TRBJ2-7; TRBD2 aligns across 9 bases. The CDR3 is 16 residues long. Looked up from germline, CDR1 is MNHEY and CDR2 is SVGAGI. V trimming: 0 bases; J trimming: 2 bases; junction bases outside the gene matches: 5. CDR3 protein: CASSYSELAGPYEQYF. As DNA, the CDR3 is TGTGCCAGCAGTTACTCGGAACTAGCGGGTCCCTACGAGCAGTACTTC.

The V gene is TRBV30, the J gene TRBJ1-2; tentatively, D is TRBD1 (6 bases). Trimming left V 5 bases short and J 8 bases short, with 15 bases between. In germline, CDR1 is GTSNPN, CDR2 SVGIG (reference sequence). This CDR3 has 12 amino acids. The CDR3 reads CAWERQAQGYTF. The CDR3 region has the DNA TGTGCCTGGGAAAGACAGGCTCAGGGCTACACCTTC.

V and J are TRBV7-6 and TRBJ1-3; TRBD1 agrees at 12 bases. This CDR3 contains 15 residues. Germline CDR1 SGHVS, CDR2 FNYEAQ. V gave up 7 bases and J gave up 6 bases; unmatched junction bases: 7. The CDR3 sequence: CASTPGQGAENTIYF. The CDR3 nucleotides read TGTGCCAGCACCCCGGGACAGGGGGCTGAAAACACCATATATTTT.

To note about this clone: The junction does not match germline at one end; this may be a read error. This CDR3 reads CASSVAGVATYNEQFF. The CDR3 DNA reads TGTGCCAGCAGTGTAGCCGGGGTAGCCACCTACAATGAGCAGTTCTTC. The J gene is TRBJ2-1, the V gene TRBV9, with D possibly matching TRBD2 (5 bases). This CDR3 is 16 amino acids long. The V gene's germline CDR1 is SGDLS and CDR2 YYNGEE.

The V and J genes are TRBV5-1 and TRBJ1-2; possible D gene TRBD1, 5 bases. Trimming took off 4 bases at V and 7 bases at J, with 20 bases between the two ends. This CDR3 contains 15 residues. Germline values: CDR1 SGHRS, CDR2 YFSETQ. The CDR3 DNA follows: TGCGCCAGCAGCCGAATCCTCGACAGCGGGAGTGGCTACACCTTC. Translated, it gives CASSRILDSGSGYTF. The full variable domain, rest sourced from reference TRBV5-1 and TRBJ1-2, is KAGVTQTPRYLIKTRGQQVTLSCSPISGHRSVSWYQQTPGQGLQFLFEYFSETQRNKGNFPGRFSGRQFSNSRSEMNVSTLELGDSALYLCASSRILDSGSGYTFGSGTRLTVV.

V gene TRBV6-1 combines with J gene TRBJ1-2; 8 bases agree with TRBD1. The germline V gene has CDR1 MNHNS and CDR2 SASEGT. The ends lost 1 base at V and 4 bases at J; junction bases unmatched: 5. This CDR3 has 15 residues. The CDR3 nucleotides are TGTGCCAGCAGTGAAGGGACCGACAGGGGCTATGGCTACACCTTC. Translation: CASSEGTDRGYGYTF.

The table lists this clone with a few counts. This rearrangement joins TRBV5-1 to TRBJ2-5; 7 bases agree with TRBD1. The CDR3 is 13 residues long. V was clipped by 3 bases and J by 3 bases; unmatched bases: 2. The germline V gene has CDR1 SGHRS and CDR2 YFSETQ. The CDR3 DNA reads TGCGCCAGCAGCTGGGGACAGAAAGAGACCCAGTACTTC. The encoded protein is CASSWGQKETQYF. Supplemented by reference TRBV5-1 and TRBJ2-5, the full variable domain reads KAGVTQTPRYLIKTRGQQVTLSCSPISGHRSVSWYQQTPGQGLQFLFEYFSETQRNKGNFPGRFSGRQFSNSRSEMNVSTLELGDSALYLCASSWGQKETQYFGPGTRLLVL.

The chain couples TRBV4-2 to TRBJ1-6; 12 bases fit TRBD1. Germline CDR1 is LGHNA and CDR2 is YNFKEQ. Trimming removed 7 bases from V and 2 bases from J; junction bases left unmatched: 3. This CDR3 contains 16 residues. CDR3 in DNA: TGTGCCAGCAAGGGGACAGGGGGCGCCTATAATTCACCCCTCCACTTT. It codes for CASKGTGGAYNSPLHF.

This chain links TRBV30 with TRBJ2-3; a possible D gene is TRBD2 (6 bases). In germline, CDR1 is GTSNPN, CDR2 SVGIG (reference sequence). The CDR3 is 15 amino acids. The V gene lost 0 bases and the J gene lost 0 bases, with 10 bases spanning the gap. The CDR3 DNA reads TGTGCCTGGAGTGTCGGGGGAACTAGCACAGATACGCAGTATTTT. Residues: CAWSVGGTSTDTQYF.

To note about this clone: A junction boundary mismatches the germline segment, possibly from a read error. The CDR3 loop is CSAPPEAAF. DNA of the CDR3: TGCAGCGCCCCCCCGGAGGCGGCCTTC. The J gene is TRBJ1-2, the V gene TRBV29-1; no clear D gene. This CDR3 is 9 amino acids long. In germline, CDR1 is SQVTM, CDR2 ANQGSEA.